The entry below describes one TCR beta chain. Its matching antigen is unknown. Germline CDR1 is SGDLS and CDR2 is YYNGEE. CDR3 length: 14 residues. Trimming removed 0 bases at V and 7 bases at J, with 8 bases between. This record comes from a study of cytomegalovirus exposure and HLA in healthy donors. Points from the study as a whole: The records held CMV serostatus as the only immune exposure information. Among TCR beta chains, those listed as cytomegalovirus-associated numbered some 160. A missense DCLRE1C variant was associated with V- and J-gene trimming of TCR beta chains in a later analysis, and an independent cohort replicated the association. Reported performance of the classifier showed diagnosis of cytomegalovirus status with high specificity and sensitivity.

In the PCR, 60 Vbeta and 13 Jbeta primers were used. Sequencing was performed with immunoSEQ multiplex PCR; in TCRdb, only in-frame clones are kept and a portion is missing. The sample includes some 130,000 clones, around 85% of them seen just once. The source of this sequence is a woman in her twenties or thirties in good health and CMV-seropositive. Sequencing was carried out using PBMCs. This chain joins TRBV9 and TRBJ1-6; D is unresolved. Here the CDR3 DNA reads TGTGCCAGCAGCGTAGACGGCGGCAATTCACCCCTCCACTTT. It is translated as CASSVDGGNSPLHF.